These T cell receptor beta chains were read from a single sample in a study of blood T cell repertoires in COVID-19. The table came from immunoSEQ multiplex PCR; TCRdb's copy has only in-frame clones and leaves some out. The sample lists about 250,000 clones, nearly 90% occurring once. The sample comprised peripheral blood. These receptors originate from a man aged 18 to 29 with active or convalescent COVID-19. Both conserved end residues are trimmed from each CDR3. Each record gives: CDR3 length, V gene, J gene, CDR3 protein.

13	TRBV7-8	TRBJ2-5	ASSLVTSGRETQY
14	TRBV14	TRBJ1-1	ASSQDRLILNTEAF
11	TRBV7-9	TRBJ2-2	ASSPANTGELF
14	TRBV7-2	TRBJ1-6	ASSLFPGQGISPLH
16	TRBV19	TRBJ1-1	ASKDIEGLLGRNTEAF
10	TRBV28	TRBJ1-2	ASGDLRGIDT
12	TRBV5-1	TRBJ2-7	ASSRPDRGFEQY
11	TRBV27	TRBJ2-5	ASSLYYQETQY
13	TRBV7-3	TRBJ2-3	ASSTTGGPIDTQY
10	TRBV9	TRBJ1-2	ASSAGQYGYT
14	TRBV7-9	TRBJ2-3	ASSLEGAGYTDTQY
14	TRBV28	TRBJ2-7	ASSLLGRGSSYEQY
13	TRBV13	TRBJ1-4	ASSLGGQGNEKLF
14	TRBV24-1	TRBJ2-5	ATSDRSGWDQETQY
13	TRBV28	TRBJ1-2	ASSSGTGYSYGYT
12	TRBV6-4	TRBJ2-3	ASSEAGGHDTQY
11	TRBV20-1	TRBJ1-5	SASGSRDQPQH
12	TRBV11-1	TRBJ1-1	ASNLRDLNTEAF
12	TRBV18	TRBJ1-2	ASSPLQGGYGYT
14	TRBV5-1	TRBJ2-5	ASSLGVGGDQETQY
14	TRBV3-1/TRBV3-2	TRBJ1-2	ASSRTGTGVNYGYT
13	TRBV2	TRBJ2-1	ASSVGGFEYNEQF
13	TRBV28	TRBJ2-7	ASSPLGLAWSEQY
13	TRBV5-4	TRBJ2-2	ASSSRTGLTGELF
13	TRBV6-5	TRBJ1-5	ASEREGNSNQPQH
14	TRBV5-6	TRBJ2-2	ASSLVLADNTGELF
13	TRBV5-1	TRBJ2-2	ASSVTAAGTGELF
12	TRBV4-3	TRBJ1-2	ASSQAGGLDGYT
11	TRBV6-2/TRBV6-3	TRBJ1-5	ASSPYSNQPQH
9	TRBV12-2	TRBJ1-1	ASRTQPQGF
11	TRBV7-8	TRBJ2-3	AGGQGDKDTQY
15	TRBV19	TRBJ2-1	ASSLRGPTTSYNEQF
16	TRBV15	TRBJ2-1	ATSSPLTGGSSYNEQF
12	TRBV18	TRBJ1-1	ASSKQGMNTEAF
16	TRBV5-1	TRBJ1-6	ASSSGQGAHPANSPLH
12	TRBV7-2	TRBJ2-7	ASSIRTGEHEQY
13	TRBV27	TRBJ2-7	ASSLEKRAPYEQY
11	TRBV11-2	TRBJ2-5	ASSLANYETQY
11	TRBV13	TRBJ2-5	ASSPGQIETQY
11	TRBV5-1	TRBJ2-7	ASTGTAAYEQY
12	TRBV6-2/TRBV6-3	TRBJ2-3	ASRPWSGSDTQY
12	TRBV5-6	TRBJ1-2	ASSPGTGAYGYT
14	TRBV7-2	TRBJ1-4	ASSSRASGGAEKLF
9	TRBV20-1	TRBJ1-2	SAPIYYGYT
12	TRBV6-6	TRBJ1-2	ASSRGQGTEGYT
12	TRBV6-2/TRBV6-3	TRBJ2-5	ASSRSGSIKTQY
13	TRBV18	TRBJ1-3	ASSPPGHIGNTIY
14	TRBV2	TRBJ2-2	ASSEWTGGSNGELF
13	TRBV24-1	TRBJ1-3	ATSAAGQKTYTIY
10	TRBV19	TRBJ1-1	ASMVANTEAF
15	TRBV4-2	TRBJ1-5	ASSQDPVTASNQPQH
14	TRBV10-1	TRBJ2-1	ASTTRSGGTYNEQF